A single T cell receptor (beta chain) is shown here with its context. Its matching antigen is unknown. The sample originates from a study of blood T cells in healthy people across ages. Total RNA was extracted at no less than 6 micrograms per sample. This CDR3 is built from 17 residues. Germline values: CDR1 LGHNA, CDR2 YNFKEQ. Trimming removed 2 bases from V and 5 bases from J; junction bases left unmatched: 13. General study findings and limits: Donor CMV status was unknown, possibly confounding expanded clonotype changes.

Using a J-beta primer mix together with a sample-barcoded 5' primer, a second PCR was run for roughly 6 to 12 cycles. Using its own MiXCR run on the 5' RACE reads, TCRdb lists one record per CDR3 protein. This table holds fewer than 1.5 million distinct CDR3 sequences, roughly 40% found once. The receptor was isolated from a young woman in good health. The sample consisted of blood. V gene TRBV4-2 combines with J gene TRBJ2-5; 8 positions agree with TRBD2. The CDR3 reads CASSQSPLGGVAETQYF. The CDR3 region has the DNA TGTGCCAGCAGCCAAAGCCCCCTCGGGGGGGTGGCGGAGACCCAGTACTTC.